The clone carrying this T cell receptor (beta chain) was observed once. This sample stems from a study of blood T cell repertoires in COVID-19. Study details: From T cells, B-cell-depleted T cells, or PBMCs came the material, which was cDNA or gDNA.

As handled by the study authors: From reference gene primer amplification, estimates of nucleated cell counts were derived. Here immunoSEQ multiplex PCR was the method, and the copy in TCRdb shows in-frame clones only, minus some. V, J and clone size are those of that table, while D and trimming were read from the DNA. The table shows roughly 200,000 clones, with 75% to 90% occurring only once. V was clipped by 0 bases and J by 4 bases, with 8 bases between them. The CDR3 runs to 14 residues. Germline V CDR1 and CDR2: SGHRS, YFSETQ. The TCR originated in a man aged 35-49 years with acute or convalescent COVID-19. The gene calls are TRBV5-1 and TRBJ1-3; D remains ambiguous. Material for sequencing was peripheral blood. The CDR3 sequence: CASSLDQIGNTIYF. CDR3 coding DNA: TGCGCCAGCAGCTTGGATCAGATAGGAAACACCATATATTTT. Variable domain in full (rest from reference TRBV5-1 and TRBJ1-3): KAGVTQTPRYLIKTRGQQVTLSCSPISGHRSVSWYQQTPGQGLQFLFEYFSETQRNKGNFPGRFSGRQFSNSRSEMNVSTLELGDSALYLCASSLDQIGNTIYFGEGSWLTVV.